The 9 T cell receptor beta chains below come from one sample, sequenced in a study of lymphopenia after photon versus proton radiotherapy. The repertoire was sequenced with immunoSEQ multiplex PCR; TCRdb's copy has only in-frame clones and lacks some. The sample has about 23,000 clones; approximately 91% are singletons. This specimen was peripheral blood, taken from a patient treated with proton-based radiotherapy. Receptor source: a woman in her 70s with pancreatic cancer. Some clones in this sample may be carry-over from other donors' samples.

This chain joins TRBV5-1 and TRBJ2-3; tentatively, D is TRBD1 or TRBD2 (5 bases each). Per the germline V gene, CDR1 is SGHRS and CDR2 is YFSETQ. V lost 0 bases to trimming and J lost 2 bases, with 10 bases between them. This CDR3 contains 15 residues. CDR3 in DNA: TGCGCCAGCAGCTTGGCGGGACGGTCCACAGATACGCAGTATTTT. Protein sequence: CASSLAGRSTDTQYF. Together with reference TRBV5-1 and TRBJ2-3, the CDR3 gives the full variable domain: KAGVTQTPRYLIKTRGQQVTLSCSPISGHRSVSWYQQTPGQGLQFLFEYFSETQRNKGNFPGRFSGRQFSNSRSEMNVSTLELGDSALYLCASSLAGRSTDTQYFGPGTRLTVL.

The V gene is TRBV6-1, the J gene TRBJ2-5; D is unclear. V lost 2 bases, J lost 5 bases, and 12 bases lay in between. The CDR3 length is 14 residues. CDR1 is MNHNS and CDR2 is SASEGT in the germline V gene. This CDR3 is CASSEFTYGETQYF. For the CDR3, the DNA is TGTGCCAGCAGTGAATTTACGTACGGGGAGACCCAGTACTTC.

V gene TRBV29-1 combines with J gene TRBJ2-5, with 7 nucleotides matching TRBD2. From germline, CDR1 is SQVTM and CDR2 ANQGSEA. There are 13 residues in the CDR3. Germline trimming cut 0 bases from V and 5 bases from J; bases unmatched to any gene: 3. The CDR3 DNA follows: TGCAGCGTTGAAGATGGGACTAAGGAGACCCAGTACTTC. Protein product: CSVEDGTKETQYF.

This clone has only one observation. V gene TRBV27 combines with J gene TRBJ2-1; no firm D call. With 2 bases removed from V and 5 bases from J, the gap between germline ends came to 16 bases. The germline gives CDR1 MNHEY, CDR2 SMNVEV (reference sequence). The length of the CDR3 is 16 residues. DNA of the CDR3: TGTGCCAGCAGTTTAACCGGACCGATAGACCACAATGAGCAGTTCTTC. This sequence encodes CASSLTGPIDHNEQFF.

The V and J genes are TRBV5-1 and TRBJ2-3; D not certain. There are 15 residues in the CDR3. The V gene's germline CDR1 is SGHRS and CDR2 YFSETQ. The V and J ends lost 2 bases and 0 bases respectively, with 10 bases between them. The CDR3 DNA follows: TGCGCCAGCAGCTTCGTAGGAGACAGCACAGATACGCAGTATTTT. Its translation: CASSFVGDSTDTQYF.

CDR3 loop: CASSVGQIQYF. Here the CDR3 DNA reads TGTGCCAGCAGCGTTGGACAGATTCAGTACTTC. V is TRBV7-2 and J is TRBJ2-4; TRBD1 is a possible D gene (6 bases). CDR1 is SGHTA, CDR2 FQGNSA, per germline. CDR3 length equals 11 residues. With 5 bases removed from V and 10 bases from J, the gap between germline ends came to 9 bases.

This clone was seen just once. The chain couples TRBV10-3 to TRBJ2-1; tentatively, D is TRBD1 (5 bases). Germline lookup yields CDR1 ENHRY and CDR2 SYGVKD. The V gene lost 6 bases and the J gene lost 10 bases, with 13 bases spanning the gap. The CDR3 runs 12 residues. The DNA for the CDR3 is TGTGCCATCAGAATCGACCCAGGGGAGCAGTTCTTC. Amino acids: CAIRIDPGEQFF.

The CDR3 DNA sequence: TGTGCCAGCAGCCAAGATGGGACTAGTCTCGCCAATGAGCAGTTCTTC. This sequence encodes CASSQDGTSLANEQFF. The chain combines TRBV4-2 with TRBJ2-1, with 8 nucleotides matching TRBD2. This CDR3 region has 16 residues. The J segment lost 6 bases and the V segment lost 0 bases, leaving 7 bases of the junction unmatched. CDR1 and CDR2 (germline): LGHNA, YNFKEQ.

This chain connects TRBV28 to TRBJ2-1, with TRBD2 matching over 12 bases. The V gene's germline CDR1 is MDHEN and CDR2 SYDVKM. V shed 6 bases and J 3 bases; nucleotides not matched to a gene: 6. This CDR3 is 16 amino acids long. The CDR3, as DNA: TGTGCCAGCAGCACTACTAGCGGGGGGAACTACAATGAGCAGTTCTTC. Its protein product is CASSTTSGGNYNEQFF.